This entry concerns a single T cell receptor beta chain. Its antigen is unknown. The source of the sample is a study of vaccination and CD4 T cells after COVID-19. Sample treatment: approximately 10-day PBMC culture with coronavirus spike peptide pools or control peptides (ViraFEST assay). Culture of around 2 million PBMCs per well took place with roughly 10 IU/ml IL-2 and roughly 9.8 ug/ml peptide pools. This CDR3 spans 14 amino acids. Trimming took off 6 bases at V and 2 bases at J, with 16 bases between the two ends. Germline V gene lookup returns CDR1 SQVTM and CDR2 ANQGSEA. Oncomine TCR Beta short-read sequencing was applied to DNA from cultured CD4+ T cells. Investigators obtained genomic DNA by extraction from cultured CD4+ T cells. TCRdb re-called the PCR reads through MiXCR, storing one row per CDR3 protein. Of 9,000 to 10,000 distinct CDR3 sequences in the sample, approximately 47% were seen once.

Sequencing was done on a sample of CD4+ T cells from blood, cultured in vitro. The receptor comes from a human donor who had recovered from COVID-19. The V and J genes are TRBV29-1 and TRBJ1-2; no clear D gene. CDR3 sequence reads: CSVWIGSENYGYTF. CDR3 DNA: TGCAGCGTCTGGATCGGATCAGAGAACTATGGCTACACCTTC.